Following are 5 T cell receptor beta chains from one sample sequenced in a study of PD-L1 blockade in urothelial cancer. Time point given: pretreatment peripheral blood. Clones were read by immunoSEQ multiplex PCR, and TCRdb kept only the in-frame ones, dropping some. The sample carries tens of thousands of clones, 84% recorded once. Sample: PBMCs, taken around atezolizumab (anti-PD-L1) treatment. The source of these receptors is a woman in her sixties or seventies with urothelial cancer.

The genes are TRBV27 and TRBJ1-1, with TRBD1 identical over 8 bases. Unmatched junction bases numbered 3, after V lost 4 bases and J lost 8 bases. In germline, CDR1 is MNHEY, CDR2 SMNVEV (reference sequence). The CDR3 sequence is 12 residues long. The CDR3 DNA reads as TGTGCCAGCAGTTCACAGGGGGAGGAAGCTTTCTTT. It encodes CASSSQGEEAFF.

The CDR3 region is CATSIWGGRVEKLFF. In DNA form, the CDR3 reads TGTGCCACCAGCATTTGGGGGGGGCGCGTTGAAAAACTGTTTTTT. The rearrangement joins TRBV15 to TRBJ1-4, with TRBD1 as a possible D gene (6 bases). The CDR3 has 15 residues. Trimming left V 4 bases short and J 7 bases short, with 16 bases between. Germline V gene sequence: CDR1 LNHNV, CDR2 YYDKDF (reference sequence).

V and J are TRBV19 and TRBJ1-1; 7 nucleotides line up with TRBD1. CDR3 size: 15 residues. In germline, CDR1 is LNHDA, CDR2 SQIVND (reference sequence). The junction had 13 bases not matched to a gene; V was cut back by 5 bases and J by 7 bases. Here the CDR3 DNA reads TGTGCCAGTAGTCCGCTGGACAGGACAACCTTTGAAGCTTTCTTT. As protein: CASSPLDRTTFEAFF.

The J gene is TRBJ2-5, the V gene TRBV18, with D unclear. This CDR3 region has 14 residues. Per the germline V gene, CDR1 is KGHSH and CDR2 is LQKENI. V gave up 0 bases and J gave up 4 bases, with 9 bases separating them. The chain's CDR3 is CASSPPQERETQYF. CDR3 nucleotides: TGTGCCAGCTCACCACCGCAAGAGCGAGAGACCCAGTACTTC.

The chain combines TRBV15 with TRBJ2-7; D is unresolved. CDR1 is LNHNV and CDR2 is YYDKDF in the germline V gene (reference sequence). V gave up 0 bases and J gave up 3 bases, with 6 bases separating them. The CDR3 is 13 residues long. CDR3 region: CATSRDPGYEQYF. The CDR3 DNA reads TGTGCCACCAGCAGAGATCCGGGCTACGAGCAGTACTTC. Full variable domain (missing parts from reference TRBV15 and TRBJ2-7): DAMVIQNPRYQVTQFGKPVTLSCSQTLNHNVMYWYQQKSSQAPKLLFHYYDKDFNNEADTPDNFQSRRPNTSFCFLDIRSPGLGDTAMYLCATSRDPGYEQYFGPGTRLTVT.